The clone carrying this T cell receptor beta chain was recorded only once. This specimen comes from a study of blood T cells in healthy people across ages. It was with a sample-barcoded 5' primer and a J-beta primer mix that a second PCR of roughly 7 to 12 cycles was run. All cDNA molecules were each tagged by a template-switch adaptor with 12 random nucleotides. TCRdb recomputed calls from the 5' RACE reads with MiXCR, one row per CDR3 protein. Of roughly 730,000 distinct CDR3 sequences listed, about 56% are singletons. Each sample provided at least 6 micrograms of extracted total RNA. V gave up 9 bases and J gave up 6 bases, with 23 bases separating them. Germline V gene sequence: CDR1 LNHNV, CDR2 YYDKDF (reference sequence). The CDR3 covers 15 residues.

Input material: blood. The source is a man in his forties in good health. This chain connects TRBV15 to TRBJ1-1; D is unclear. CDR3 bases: TGTGCCACAGGGAAGGAGGCCCAGCCTTCCGCTGAAGCTTTCTTT. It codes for CATGKEAQPSAEAFF.